These T cell receptor beta chains were read from a single sample in a study of breast tumors, draining lymph nodes, adjacent tissues. TCRdb reprocessed the multiplex PCR reads via MiXCR and lists one record per CDR3 protein. The repertoire includes more than 10,000 distinct CDR3 sequences, 62% of them detected once, and approximately 49% sits in the top ten. The sequencing sample was made of tumor-adjacent breast tissue. The receptors here all came from a female donor with breast cancer. Some clones in this sample may be carry-over from other donors' samples. CDR3s include the opening cysteine and the closing phenylalanine or tryptophan. The order of the fields is D gene, clone size, V gene, J gene, CDR3 DNA, CDR3 protein. The D gene is left open where the match is weak. Size is omitted from some rows. Given values are once, few, many or a class for expanded clones.

NA	NA	TRBV24-1	TRBJ1-2	TGTGCCACCAGTGATTTGAATGGCTACACCTTC	CATSDLNGYTF
TRBD2	NA	TRBV5-1	TRBJ2-3	TGCGCCAGCGGGCGAGCGGGAGGGGTGGATACGCAGTATTTT	CASGRAGGVDTQYF
TRBD2	NA	TRBV5-1	TRBJ2-5	TGTGCCAGCAGACACGCGGGGGACCGTCACTTC	CASRHAGDRHF
NA	NA	TRBV7-2	TRBJ2-7	TGTGCCAGCAGCTTGTATACGGGAGTCTACGAGCAGTACTTC	CASSLYTGVYEQYF
TRBD2	NA	TRBV24-1	TRBJ2-5	TGTGCCACCAGTGATTGGTCGGGGGGGGGTCAAGAGACCCAGTACTTC	CATSDWSGGGQETQYF
NA	NA	TRBV15	TRBJ2-1	TGTGCCACCAGCAGAGATATGGGAGGTAGCAATGAGCAGTTCTTC	CATSRDMGGSNEQFF
TRBD1	NA	TRBV5-1	TRBJ2-3	TGCGCCAGCAGCTTGGGGACAGGGGCGGGAGATACGCAGTATTTT	CASSLGTGAGDTQYF
TRBD2	medium-sized	TRBV9	TRBJ2-7	TGTGCCAGCAGCGTAGAACTAGCGGGGACGTTGGGCGAGCAGTACTTC	CASSVELAGTLGEQYF
NA	NA	TRBV5-5	TRBJ1-5	TGTGCCAGCAGCTTAGGAGAGAGGGTTGTTCAGCCCCAGCATTTT	CASSLGERVVQPQHF
TRBD2	NA	TRBV27	TRBJ2-3	TGTGCCAGCAGTACCCCTAGCGGGGGGGCTCAGGATACGCAGTATTTT	CASSTPSGGAQDTQYF
NA	once	TRBV24-1	TRBJ2-1	TGTGCTTGGGGGAATGAGCAGTTCTTC	CAWGNEQFF
TRBD2	NA	TRBV10-3	TRBJ2-3	TGTGCCATCAGGTTAGCGGGAGGGACCACAGATACGCAGTATTTT	CAIRLAGGTTDTQYF
TRBD1	NA	TRBV19	TRBJ1-2	TGTGCCAGTAGTATGGGGACAGGGTCATTATCTAACTATGGCTACACCTTC	CASSMGTGSLSNYGYTF
TRBD1	medium-sized	TRBV4-1	TRBJ2-7	TGCGCCAGCAGCCAAGACGACAGGGGTGTATACGAGCAGTACTTC	CASSQDDRGVYEQYF
NA	few	TRBV4-1	TRBJ2-5	TGCGCCAGCAGCCGAGGCGGGCAAGAGACCCAGTACTTC	CASSRGGQETQYF
TRBD1	many	TRBV19	TRBJ2-6	TGTGCCAGTATTGGGACAGACTCTGGGGCCAACGTCCTGACTTTC	CASIGTDSGANVLTF
NA	many	TRBV4-2	TRBJ2-7	TGTGCCAGCAGCCAGGCGGACGAGCAGTACTTC	CASSQADEQYF
TRBD1	medium-sized	TRBV4-1	TRBJ2-7	TGCGCCAGCAGCCACGGTCCAGACAGGGTTTCCTACGAGCAGTACTTC	CASSHGPDRVSYEQYF
TRBD2	many	TRBV10-2	TRBJ2-3	TGCGCCAGCAGTGAGTACAAGCGGGGCGGCACAGATACGCAGTATTTT	CASSEYKRGGTDTQYF
NA	NA	TRBV20-1	TRBJ2-7	TGCAGTGCTAGCCGCCGGGACTACGAGCAGTACTTC	CSASRRDYEQYF
TRBD1	NA	TRBV7-8	TRBJ1-6	TGTGCCAGCAGCTTAGGACAGGGGGTTGGTTCACCCCTCCACTTT	CASSLGQGVGSPLHF
NA	NA	TRBV5-5	TRBJ1-6	TGTGCCAGCAATCAAGGGAGCCCTAACAGTTCACCCCTCCACTTT	CASNQGSPNSSPLHF
NA	NA	TRBV20-1	TRBJ1-2	TGCAGTGGGCTTCGACCGCCTAACTATGCCTACACCTTC	CSGLRPPNYAYTF
TRBD1	NA	TRBV10-3	TRBJ1-2	TGTGCCATCAGCCGGGACAGGGGTAACTATGGCTACACCTTC	CAISRDRGNYGYTF
NA	NA	TRBV12-3/TRBV12-4	TRBJ2-7	TGTGCCAGCAGTTTAAGCGGTGGGACCGAGCAGTACTTC	CASSLSGGTEQYF
NA	once	TRBV7-2	TRBJ2-1	TGTGCCAGCAGCTTAGATGAACCCAGTGAGCAGTTCTTC	CASSLDEPSEQFF
NA	NA	TRBV19	TRBJ2-3	NA	CASRIVGGGTGTDTQSF
NA	NA	TRBV25-1	TRBJ1-6	TGTGCCAGCAGTGTAGCGTTCAATTTTCCCCCCCACTTT	CASSVAFNFPPHF
NA	few	TRBV6-5	TRBJ1-4	TGTGCCAGCAGTTACGGGGGTAATGAAAAACTGTTTTTT	CASSYGGNEKLFF
NA	NA	TRBV24-1	TRBJ2-1	TGTGCCACCAGTTTTCGTGGGAGTGGCAATGAGCAGTTCTTC	CATSFRGSGNEQFF
NA	NA	TRBV2	TRBJ1-6	TGTGCCAGCAGTGGATACTATAATTCACCCCTCCACTTT	CASSGYYNSPLHF
TRBD2	NA	TRBV7-9	TRBJ2-1	TGTGCCAGCAGCTTAGCTAGCGGGGGATACAATGAGCAGTTCTTC	CASSLASGGYNEQFF
TRBD1	many	TRBV6-1	TRBJ2-7	TGTGCCAGCAGTGAAAGACCAACAGGGGTTTCATCCTACGAGCAGTACTTC	CASSERPTGVSSYEQYF
NA	NA	TRBV12-3/TRBV12-4	TRBJ1-5	TGTGCCAGCAGTTTCGGGGGGGCGAATCAGCCCCAGCATTTT	CASSFGGANQPQHF
TRBD2	medium-sized	TRBV29-1	TRBJ2-1	TGCAGCGTCACGGCTAGCGGGAGGGCGGCATACAATGAGCAGTTCTTC	CSVTASGRAAYNEQFF
NA	many	TRBV27	TRBJ1-2	TGTGCCAGCAGGGGCCCAGGGTCGACGGACTATGGCTACACCTTC	CASRGPGSTDYGYTF
TRBD1	many	TRBV28	TRBJ1-5	TGTGCCAGCAGTACCGGGACAGGGGGCAATCAGCCCCAGCATTTT	CASSTGTGGNQPQHF
NA	NA	TRBV10-3	TRBJ2-6	TGTGCCATCAGTGAGTTCATGGGGTCTGGGGCCAACGTCCTGACTTTC	CAISEFMGSGANVLTF
NA	NA	TRBV29-1	TRBJ1-5	TGCAGCGTTGGGGACAATCTAAATCAGCCCCAGCATTTT	CSVGDNLNQPQHF
TRBD1	NA	TRBV5-1	TRBJ2-1	TGCGCCAGCAGCCCCACCCCCGACAGGGATGAGCAGTTCTTC	CASSPTPDRDEQFF
NA	NA	TRBV3-1	TRBJ2-5	TGTGCCAGCAGCCTTCGATCCAAACAAGAGACCCAGTACTTC	CASSLRSKQETQYF
NA	NA	TRBV20-1	TRBJ1-2	TGCAGTGCTTCCTGGGCGTCCTATGGCTACACCTTC	CSASWASYGYTF
TRBD2	NA	TRBV12-3/TRBV12-4	TRBJ2-1	TGTGCCAGCAGTTTAAACCCCGGCAGGGCGAAGCGGGGGGATTACAATGAGCAGTTCTTC	CASSLNPGRAKRGDYNEQFF
NA	NA	TRBV29-1	TRBJ1-4	TGCAGCGTTGGGGGTCGGGGTAATGAAAAACTGTTTTTT	CSVGGRGNEKLFF
NA	NA	TRBV5-4	TRBJ2-1	TGTGCCAGCAGCCTGGGACCCGTCTCCTACAATGAGCAGTTCTTC	CASSLGPVSYNEQFF
NA	once	TRBV29-1	TRBJ2-3	TGCAGCGTTGATGGGGGAAGGGCGCATGGCACAGATACGCAGTATTTT	CSVDGGRAHGTDTQYF
NA	NA	TRBV5-5	TRBJ2-3	TGTGCCAGCAGCCTGGGACCAGCTACGCAGTATTTT	CASSLGPATQYF
NA	few	TRBV24-1	TRBJ1-1	TGTGCCACCAGTAGAGGGGTCGACACTGAAGCTTTCTTT	CATSRGVDTEAFF
NA	NA	TRBV7-7	TRBJ1-4	TGTGCTAGCCGAAGTCGGGCGGGTGAAAAACTGTCTTTT	CASRSRAGEKLSF
TRBD2	NA	TRBV25-1	TRBJ2-1	TGTGCCAGCGGTGCCCTAGCGGGAGTCGGTAATGAGCAGTTCTTC	CASGALAGVGNEQFF
TRBD1	NA	TRBV5-6	TRBJ1-2	TGTGCCAGCAGCCAGGGACAGTCCAACTATGGCTACACCTTC	CASSQGQSNYGYTF
TRBD2	many	TRBV6-2/TRBV6-3	TRBJ2-1	TGTGCCAGCAGAAATAGCGGGAGCTCCTACAATGAGCAGTTCTTC	CASRNSGSSYNEQFF
TRBD1	few	TRBV4-1	TRBJ1-3	TGCGCCAGCAGCCGAGGCGGGGACAGGGGGCCAGGAAACACCATATATTTT	CASSRGGDRGPGNTIYF
NA	NA	TRBV9	TRBJ1-6	TGTGCCAGCAGCGTAGCTTCAGGAAACAATTCACCCCTCCACTTT	CASSVASGNNSPLHF
NA	NA	TRBV2	TRBJ2-7	TGTGCCAGCAGTGTTAGACCAGGGAATCCGTACTTC	CASSVRPGNPYF